This TCR beta chain was retrieved from a study of regulatory T cells in long-lasting Graves disease (dated by TCRdb to the early 2020s). About the study as a whole: Antithyroid drugs had been taken for less than 3 months by newly diagnosed Graves' disease patients. Patients with persistent Graves' disease were compared with patients with newly diagnosed Graves' disease using TCR sequencing and RNA sequencing of peripheral blood. The study was conducted in China and was registered as a clinical trial. TCR sequencing covered roughly 13 persistent and 20 newly diagnosed Graves' disease patients, 33 samples in total.

The time point label, read with the paper, signifies: newly diagnosed GD, antithyroid drugs for less than 3 months. For both TCR sequencing and RNA sequencing, RNA was extracted from PBMCs using TRIzol. Graves' disease was diagnosed according to American Thyroid Association guidelines. Patients were recruited from an endocrinology department in Xi'an, China. From each patient, 7.5 to 9.5 milliliters of peripheral blood was collected into an EDTA anticoagulant tube. Ficoll Paque Plus density gradient separation was used to isolate PBMCs, and no further T cell sorting was done. An Agilent 2100 Bioanalyzer and agarose gel were used to check RNA quality, while a NanoDrop 2000 measured RNA concentration. At least ten counts were recorded for this clonotype. What this receptor recognizes is not known. Base qualities are not provided; no much larger clone lies one nucleotide away. The CDR3 measures 16 amino acids from cysteine to phenylalanine. Only the CDR3 DNA stays, 48 bases, in frame from base 1. Trimming leaves V shorter by 2 bases and J shorter by 2 bases, with the junction holding 7 bases beyond the gene matches.

The library was generated by multiplex PCR. Sequencing was performed on an Illumina HiSeq 4000. To build TCR beta libraries, CDR3 regions were amplified by Arm-PCR using iRepertoire HTBI primers. PCR products were gel purified before sequencing. The paper's data handling went like this. Across samples, about 63 TRBV and 13 to 15 TRBJ segments were identified and used for gene usage analysis of CDR3 amino acid clonotypes. COPE and FqMerger were used to merge filtered high-quality paired reads into contigs. BLAST was used to align contigs to the IMGT TRBV, TRBD and TRBJ reference genes, and CDR3 was defined following IMGT. Any clonotype with a frequency above 0.1% was counted as a highly expanded clone. Repertoire diversity was measured by Shannon entropy, and V-J evenness by the Gini coefficient. Public clonotypes were defined as clonotypes shared by more than one individual. In TCRdb, the public reads were trimmed at Q25 with fastp and aligned with MiXCR, with productive beta chains retained. Every entry covers one CDR3 protein and lists the most common genes and DNA from its rows. In this record, the V and J calls reflect TCRdb's handling and not the investigators' own analysis. This sample comprises roughly 610,000 distinct CDR3 sequences, about 15% of them detected only once. The ten largest clonotypes hold around 12% of the sample.

Points the paper makes about the study in general: Lower TCR Shannon entropy and fewer highly expanded clones were observed in persistent Graves' disease patients than in newly diagnosed patients, which suggested clonal expansion. Sequencing and analysis were restricted to the TCR beta chain. Preferential use of TRBV28, TRBJ1-2 and TRBJ2-5 was observed in persistent disease, whereas TRBV20-1 and TRBJ2-1 were favored in newly diagnosed disease. Persistent patients shared more public clonotypes among themselves (over 2,500) than newly diagnosed patients did (over 900). As a limitation, the authors acknowledged that the small sample size may reduce accuracy. Peripheral blood alone was examined, since thyroid tissue, which constituted the primary lesion, could not be accessed.

These data were likewise used in another study, on T cells in Graves' hyperthyroidism and ophthalmopathy. In that second paper, the authors write: Graves' hyperthyroidism was defined as stable when no progression to ophthalmopathy occurred over 18 months of follow-up. Hyperthyroidism patients were aged 18 to 65 years and newly diagnosed, with disease duration of less than 2 months. Exclusion was applied to patients with uncontrolled infections, other autoimmune diseases, pregnancy or lactation. Diagnoses were established on the basis of clinical symptoms, serum thyroxine and TRAb, thyroid ultrasound, and orbital computed tomography. The TCR CDR3 was subjected to a first round of RT-PCR using the HTBI primer set and the Qiagen OneStep RT-PCR kit. Most expanded thyroid clonotypes (frequency above 0.001) were also detected in blood, suggesting blood repertoires may reflect thyroid immune responses. Ophthalmopathy was separated from stable hyperthyroidism by a 13 V-J signature model, with 85% to 90% sensitivity and roughly 81% specificity obtained in cross-validation and 80%/75% obtained in testing. During validation, the model predicted progression to ophthalmopathy a median of about 5.9 months ahead of onset, with more than 55% sensitivity and under 85% specificity. To identify distinguishing TCR V-J signatures, a discovery cohort of some 100 patients was used, comprising some 45 with Graves' ophthalmopathy and some 60 with stable Graves' hyperthyroidism. Whether ophthalmopathy could be predicted prospectively was tested in an independent validation cohort made up of under 20 hyperthyroidism patients plus 17 patients who later progressed to ophthalmopathy. For training and testing, the roughly 97 patients in the discovery cohort were randomly divided in a 7:3 ratio. In addition, the study compared T-cell repertoires in thyroid tissue and in blood from several Graves' hyperthyroidism patients. Following sampling, methimazole starting at 30 mg daily was given to hyperthyroidism patients, and high-dose intravenous methylprednisolone was given to ophthalmopathy patients. A second multiplex PCR round built the libraries, followed by size selection and purification. Libraries were sequenced paired-end with 100 bp reads on an Illumina HiSeq2000. SOAPnuke was used to process the raw data, with reads discarded if the reads contained adapters or uncalled bases, had a mean Phred below 15, or lacked an exact constant-primer or identifier match. High-quality paired reads were merged with COPE v1.2.5, and unique nucleotide sequences were defined as clonotypes. Clonotypes were aligned to IMGT TRBV, TRBD and TRBJ reference segments using MiTCR v1.1. Only V-J combinations with frequency above 0.0001, covering about 99% of repertoires, were analysed. A TCS score was defined as the ratio between F50 (clonal expansion) and ExV (chaos), using BLOSUM62-based TCRdist between CDR3 peptides within each V-J. Welch's t-statistics and random forest reduced around 550 V-J features to under 15, which were used in a naive Bayes classifier (R e1071). Sample size was not statistically predetermined, and investigators were not blinded to group allocation. TCR Vbeta CDR3 sequencing of around 130 peripheral blood samples (43 ophthalmopathy, about 80 hyperthyroidism and roughly 17 progressor patients) is reported in the paper.

The sample in question was peripheral blood mononuclear cells (PBMCs), obtained at new diagnosis, from a patient treated with antithyroid drugs. Recombination connected TRBV12-3 or TRBV12-4 to TRBJ2-5, with 8 bases matching TRBD2. The TCR comes from a man younger than 30 with Graves disease. Donor details come from another sample of the same person, matched by shared clones. The CDR3 sequence is CASSLRAGGGQETQYF. The DNA sequence is TGTGCCAGCAGTTTAAGGGCCGGGGGGGGTCAAGAGACCCAGTACTTC.